This is a list of T cell receptor beta chains from one sample in a study of blood T cell repertoires in COVID-19. Profiling relied on immunoSEQ multiplex PCR, and the TCRdb table lists in-frame clones only, not all of them. This sample has more than 250,000 clones, with about 87% found just once. The source material was PBMCs or T cells enriched from blood (not recorded which). These receptors were collected from a woman aged 30 to 39 who had recovered from COVID-19. CDR3s include the opening cysteine and the closing phenylalanine or tryptophan. D genes are given only for firm matches. Size is omitted from some rows. Given values are once, few, many or a class for expanded clones.

J: TRBJ2-4; size: -; D: -; length: 12; V: TRBV14; DNA: TGTGCCAGCAGCCAAGAAGGGGAGGTTCAGTACTTC; CDR3: CASSQEGEVQYF
J: TRBJ1-5; size: -; D: -; length: 15; V: TRBV7-2; DNA: TGTGCCAGCAGCTTAGCGGCAGGGCTAATCCAGCCCCAGCATTTT; CDR3: CASSLAAGLIQPQHF
J: TRBJ1-5; size: -; D: TRBD1; length: 16; V: TRBV18; DNA: TGTGCCAGCTCACCACGGGACAGGGGTTGGGGCCAGCCCCAGCATTTT; CDR3: CASSPRDRGWGQPQHF
J: TRBJ1-1; size: once; D: TRBD1; length: 14; V: TRBV10-1; DNA: TGCGCCAGCATTCCGGACAGGGTGAGCACTGAAGCTTTCTTT; CDR3: CASIPDRVSTEAFF
J: TRBJ1-2; size: -; D: TRBD1; length: 14; V: TRBV7-9; DNA: TGTGCCAGCAGCCAAGGGACAGGGCTTGGTGGCTACACCTTC; CDR3: CASSQGTGLGGYTF
J: TRBJ2-2; size: -; D: TRBD1; length: 14; V: TRBV6-4; DNA: TGTGCCAGCAGCCCGGGACAGGGAATCGGGGAGCTGTTTTTT; CDR3: CASSPGQGIGELFF
J: TRBJ2-1; size: -; D: TRBD2; length: 15; V: TRBV6-2/TRBV6-3; DNA: TGTGCCAGCAGTTACTTACTAGCGGAGGGCAATGAGCAGTTCTTC; CDR3: CASSYLLAEGNEQFF
J: TRBJ1-1; size: -; D: -; length: 15; V: TRBV9; DNA: TGTGCCAGCAGCGTAGAGCCAGGGCGAGGCACTGAAGCTTTCTTT; CDR3: CASSVEPGRGTEAFF
J: TRBJ2-5; size: -; D: -; length: 20; V: TRBV14; DNA: TGTGCCAGCAGCCAAGTCCCTCGCGGGGCCTACTCTAGGGCGCAAGAGACCCAGTACTTC; CDR3: CASSQVPRGAYSRAQETQYF
J: TRBJ2-3; size: -; D: TRBD2; length: 17; V: TRBV7-9; DNA: TGTGCCAGCAGCTGGGGACTAGCGGGGGGCCCGGGGGATACGCAGTATTTT; CDR3: CASSWGLAGGPGDTQYF
J: TRBJ2-3; size: -; D: -; length: 17; V: TRBV9; DNA: TGTGCCAGCAGCGGACGGACTGCCCCTTCTAGCACAGATACGCAGTATTTT; CDR3: CASSGRTAPSSTDTQYF
J: TRBJ1-3; size: -; D: -; length: 15; V: TRBV6-1; DNA: TGTGCCAGCAGTGAAAAACCGAGCTCTGGAAACACCATATATTTT; CDR3: CASSEKPSSGNTIYF
J: TRBJ2-3; size: -; D: TRBD1; length: 16; V: TRBV24-1; DNA: TGTGCCACCAGTGATGCAGGGGGTGCTAGCACAGATACGCAGTATTTT; CDR3: CATSDAGGASTDTQYF
J: TRBJ1-1; size: -; D: -; length: 13; V: TRBV30; DNA: TGTGCCTGGAGTCGGGAGGGAGGCACTGAAGCTTTCTTT; CDR3: CAWSREGGTEAFF
J: TRBJ1-2; size: -; D: TRBD1; length: 14; V: TRBV10-3; DNA: TGTGCCATCAGTCGGGACAGCTCTAACTATGGCTACACCTTC; CDR3: CAISRDSSNYGYTF
J: TRBJ1-6; size: -; D: TRBD1; length: 18; V: TRBV4-2; DNA: TGTGCCAGCAGCCAAGGGTCTACCATGGACAGGTATAATTCACCCCTCCACTTT; CDR3: CASSQGSTMDRYNSPLHF
J: TRBJ2-1; size: -; D: TRBD2; length: 15; V: TRBV3-1/TRBV3-2; DNA: TGTGCCAGCAGCCAGTCGGCGGGGGGATACAATGAGCAGTTCTTC; CDR3: CASSQSAGGYNEQFF
J: TRBJ2-2; size: -; D: TRBD2; length: 16; V: TRBV5-1; DNA: TGCGCCAGCAGCGACTTTAGCGGGGGCAACACCGGGGAGCTGTTTTTT; CDR3: CASSDFSGGNTGELFF
J: TRBJ1-6; size: -; D: -; length: 13; V: TRBV7-8; DNA: TGTGCCAGCAGCTTAGGGCGGAATTCACCCCTCCACTTT; CDR3: CASSLGRNSPLHF
J: TRBJ1-5; size: -; D: -; length: 13; V: TRBV3-1/TRBV3-2; DNA: TGTGCCAGCAGCCAAGGACAAGGTCAGCCCCAGCATTTT; CDR3: CASSQGQGQPQHF
J: TRBJ2-3; size: -; D: TRBD2; length: 16; V: TRBV19; DNA: TGTGCCAGTAGTATTGGGGAGACTAGCTCTACAGATACGCAGTATTTT; CDR3: CASSIGETSSTDTQYF
J: TRBJ2-5; size: -; D: TRBD1; length: 15; V: TRBV9; DNA: TGTGCCAGCAGCGCTGCCGGGACAGGGCCAGAGACCCAGTACTTC; CDR3: CASSAAGTGPETQYF
J: TRBJ1-2; size: -; D: -; length: 13; V: TRBV14; DNA: TGTGCCAGCAGCCCCCGTCCCGACTATGGCTACACCTTC; CDR3: CASSPRPDYGYTF
J: TRBJ2-4; size: -; D: -; length: 19; V: TRBV5-1; DNA: TGCGCCAGCAGCTTGGCGCGTGGCCAGCAATTCGGGGCCAAAAACATTCAGTACTTC; CDR3: CASSLARGQQFGAKNIQYF
J: TRBJ2-7; size: -; D: TRBD2; length: 16; V: TRBV15; DNA: TGTGCCACCAGCAGAGAGCGACTAGCGGGGGGTCAAGGGCAGTACTTC; CDR3: CATSRERLAGGQGQYF
J: TRBJ1-1; size: -; D: -; length: 13; V: TRBV6-5; DNA: TGTGCCAGCAGGGGGACACCGAACACTGAAGCTTTCTTT; CDR3: CASRGTPNTEAFF
J: TRBJ2-1; size: once; D: TRBD1; length: 14; V: TRBV4-2; DNA: TGTGCCAGCAGCCAAGGGACAGGGGGTGATGAGCAGTTCTTC; CDR3: CASSQGTGGDEQFF
J: TRBJ1-2; size: -; D: -; length: 15; V: TRBV3-1/TRBV3-2; DNA: TGTGCCAGCAGCCAAGATGAGGCAACTAACTATGGCTACACCTTC; CDR3: CASSQDEATNYGYTF
J: TRBJ2-5; size: -; D: -; length: 13; V: TRBV6-6; DNA: TGTGCCAGCAGTTACTGGTCTGCGGAGACCCAGTACTTC; CDR3: CASSYWSAETQYF
J: TRBJ1-2; size: once; D: -; length: 12; V: TRBV5-6; DNA: TGTGCCGGGGGCAGGGGTTTCTCTGGCTACACCTTC; CDR3: CAGGRGFSGYTF
J: TRBJ2-1; size: -; D: TRBD2; length: 16; V: TRBV30; DNA: TGTGCCTGGAGTGTGGCTAGCGGGGGGGCATACAATGAGCAGTTCTTC; CDR3: CAWSVASGGAYNEQFF
J: TRBJ2-7; size: -; D: -; length: 14; V: TRBV19; DNA: TGTGCCAGTAGTATAGCAGGGGTAGTCTACGAGCAGTACTTC; CDR3: CASSIAGVVYEQYF
J: TRBJ2-7; size: -; D: -; length: 15; V: TRBV7-2; DNA: TGTGCCAGCAGCCAGGCGGTCGGGAGCGGCTACGAGCAGTACTTC; CDR3: CASSQAVGSGYEQYF
J: TRBJ1-1; size: -; D: -; length: 15; V: TRBV11-2; DNA: TGTGCCAGCAGCCCTTACGGGGGTACGAACACTGAAGCTTTCTTT; CDR3: CASSPYGGTNTEAFF
J: TRBJ1-3; size: -; D: TRBD1; length: 15; V: TRBV2; DNA: TGTGCCAGCAGTCCGGACAGGTTCTCTGGAAACACCATATATTTT; CDR3: CASSPDRFSGNTIYF
J: TRBJ2-7; size: -; D: -; length: 16; V: TRBV5-1; DNA: TGCGCCAGCAGCTTGTTGGGACATATATCTAACTACGAGCAGTACTTC; CDR3: CASSLLGHISNYEQYF
J: TRBJ1-1; size: -; D: TRBD1; length: 13; V: TRBV25-1; DNA: TGTGCCAGCAGTTTACAGGGGATCACTGAAGCTTTCTTT; CDR3: CASSLQGITEAFF
J: TRBJ1-4; size: -; D: -; length: 14; V: TRBV28; DNA: TGTGCCAGCAGTTTGCCAGGCCAGAATGAAAAACTGTTTTTT; CDR3: CASSLPGQNEKLFF
J: TRBJ1-2; size: once; D: -; length: 13; V: TRBV6-5; DNA: TGTGCCAGCAGACACAGGGAAGACTATGGCTACACCTTC; CDR3: CASRHREDYGYTF
J: TRBJ2-1; size: -; D: TRBD1; length: 18; V: TRBV10-3; DNA: TGTGCCACCTTAGGCGGACAGGGGGCTTCACGCTCCTACAATGAGCAGTTCTTC; CDR3: CATLGGQGASRSYNEQFF
J: TRBJ1-1; size: -; D: -; length: 13; V: TRBV28; DNA: TGTGCCAGCAGTTTAGACAGTTACACTGAAGCTTTCTTT; CDR3: CASSLDSYTEAFF
J: TRBJ1-3; size: -; D: TRBD1; length: 16; V: TRBV5-1; DNA: TGCGCCAGCAGCTTTAGCTCGACAGGGAACGGAAACACCATATATTTT; CDR3: CASSFSSTGNGNTIYF
J: TRBJ1-2; size: -; D: -; length: 16; V: TRBV10-3; DNA: TGTGCCATCAGTGATTCCACAGGACCAGCTATCTATGGCTACACCTTC; CDR3: CAISDSTGPAIYGYTF
J: TRBJ1-5; size: -; D: TRBD1; length: 15; V: TRBV28; DNA: TGTGCCAGCAGTTCAGGGGGCAGACGCAATCAGCCCCAGCATTTT; CDR3: CASSSGGRRNQPQHF
J: TRBJ1-2; size: -; D: TRBD1; length: 14; V: TRBV5-6; DNA: TGTGCCAGCAGCGTTCGGGACAGGGGAAACGGCTACACCTTC; CDR3: CASSVRDRGNGYTF
J: TRBJ1-6; size: once; D: -; length: 16; V: TRBV6-2/TRBV6-3; DNA: TGTGCCAGCAGGTACTACGCCTGGTTCGGGAATTCACCCCTCCACTTT; CDR3: CASRYYAWFGNSPLHF
J: TRBJ2-5; size: -; D: -; length: 12; V: TRBV19; DNA: TGTGCCTCCTCCACAGGGTCGGGGACCCAGTACTTC; CDR3: CASSTGSGTQYF
J: TRBJ1-2; size: -; D: TRBD1; length: 13; V: TRBV6-2/TRBV6-3; DNA: TGTGCCAGCAGTCGCGGACAGGGCGGAGGCTACACCTTC; CDR3: CASSRGQGGGYTF
J: TRBJ1-2; size: once; D: TRBD1; length: 18; V: TRBV3-1/TRBV3-2; DNA: TGTGCCAGCAGCCAAGGTCCCAGGGGGGTTAATTGGGTCGATGGCTACACCTTC; CDR3: CASSQGPRGVNWVDGYTF
J: TRBJ1-2; size: many; D: TRBD1; length: 13; V: TRBV11-2; DNA: TGTGCCAGCAGCTTATACAGGGGCTATGGCTACACCTTC; CDR3: CASSLYRGYGYTF
J: TRBJ2-3; size: -; D: TRBD2; length: 14; V: TRBV30; DNA: TGTGCCTGGAGGGGACTAGCGGACACAGATACGCAGTATTTT; CDR3: CAWRGLADTDTQYF
J: TRBJ1-1; size: -; D: TRBD1; length: 13; V: TRBV11-2; DNA: TGTGCCAGCAGCTTTCAGGGGGGCACTGAAGCTTTCTTT; CDR3: CASSFQGGTEAFF
J: TRBJ1-2; size: -; D: TRBD1; length: 13; V: TRBV6-6; DNA: TGTGCCGCGTTAGAAGGGACAGGGTTTGGCTACACCTTC; CDR3: CAALEGTGFGYTF
J: TRBJ1-5; size: -; D: -; length: 15; V: TRBV21-1; DNA: TGTGCCAGCAGCAAAGAAACAGGGGGCAGGCAGCCCCAGCATTTT; CDR3: CASSKETGGRQPQHF
J: TRBJ1-2; size: -; D: -; length: 13; V: TRBV12-3/TRBV12-4; DNA: TGTGCCATAAGAGGAGGGGCAGACTATGGCTACACCTTC; CDR3: CAIRGGADYGYTF
J: TRBJ2-4; size: -; D: -; length: 10; V: TRBV2; DNA: TGTGCCAGCAGTGGAGGCATTCAGTACTTC; CDR3: CASSGGIQYF
J: TRBJ2-3; size: -; D: TRBD2; length: 17; V: TRBV27; DNA: TGTGCCAGCAGTTTTGGCCTAGCGGGGGCCCGCACAGATACGCAGTATTTT; CDR3: CASSFGLAGARTDTQYF
J: TRBJ2-7; size: -; D: TRBD1; length: 14; V: TRBV30; DNA: TGTGCCTGGAGTGTATGTGGGACAGGTTACGAGCAGTACTTC; CDR3: CAWSVCGTGYEQYF
J: TRBJ1-2; size: -; D: -; length: 13; V: TRBV21-1; DNA: TGTGCCAGCCTGGACAGGGCCAACTATGGCTACACCTTC; CDR3: CASLDRANYGYTF
J: TRBJ1-1; size: -; D: TRBD1; length: 19; V: TRBV7-8; DNA: TGTGCCAGCAGCCGTGTGGCGAGACAGGGCATATACATGAACACTGAAGCTTTCTTT; CDR3: CASSRVARQGIYMNTEAFF